This TCR beta chain originates from a study of blood T cell repertoires in COVID-19. The assay was immunoSEQ multiplex PCR, and TCRdb's table has in-frame clones only and misses some. The repertoire holds 250,000 to 300,000 clones, with around 82% as singletons. Trimming shortened V by 4 bases and J by 2 bases, and 19 bases separated the two germline ends. This CDR3 is 18 amino acids long. Germline-derived CDR1 and CDR2 are SGHDT and YYEEEE. This clonotype originated in a woman younger than 30 with acute or convalescent COVID-19. Sequenced material: peripheral blood. The rearrangement links TRBV5-6 to TRBJ2-6; a weak D match, TRBD2 (5 bases). In DNA, the CDR3 is TGTGCCAGCAGCCGAGGGTGGGGTGGACCCACTGGGGCCAACGTCCTGACTTTC. Translated, it gives CASSRGWGGPTGANVLTF.